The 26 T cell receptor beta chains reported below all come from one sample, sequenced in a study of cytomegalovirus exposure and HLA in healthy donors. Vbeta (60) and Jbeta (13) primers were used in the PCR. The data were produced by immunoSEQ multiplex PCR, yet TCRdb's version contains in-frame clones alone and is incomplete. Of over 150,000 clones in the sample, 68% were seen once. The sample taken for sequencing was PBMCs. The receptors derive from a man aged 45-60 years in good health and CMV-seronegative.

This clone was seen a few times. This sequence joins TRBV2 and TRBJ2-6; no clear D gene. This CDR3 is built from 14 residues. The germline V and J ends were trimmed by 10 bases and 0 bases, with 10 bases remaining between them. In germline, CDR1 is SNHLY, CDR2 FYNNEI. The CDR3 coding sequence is TGTGCCACCAGCGCGAGCTCTGGGGCCAACGTCCTGACTTTC. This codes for CATSASSGANVLTF.

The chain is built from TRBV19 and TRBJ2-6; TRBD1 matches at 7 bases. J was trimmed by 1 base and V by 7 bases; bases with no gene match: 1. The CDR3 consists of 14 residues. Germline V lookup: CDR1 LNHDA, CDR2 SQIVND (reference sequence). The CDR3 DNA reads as TGTGCCAGTAACAGGGGATCTGGGGCCAACGTCCTGACTTTC. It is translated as CASNRGSGANVLTF. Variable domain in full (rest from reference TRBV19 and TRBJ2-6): DGGITQSPKYLFRKEGQNVTLSCEQNLNHDAMYWYRQDPGQGLRLIYYSQIVNDFQKGDIAEGYSVSREKKESFPLTVTSAQKNPTAFYLCASNRGSGANVLTFGAGSRLTVL.

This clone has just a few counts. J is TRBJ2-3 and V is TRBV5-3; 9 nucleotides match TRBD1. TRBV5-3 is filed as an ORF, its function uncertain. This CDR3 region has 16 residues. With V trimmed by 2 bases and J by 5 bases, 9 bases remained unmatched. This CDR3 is CARSFTGGVEGDTQYF. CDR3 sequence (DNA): TGTGCCAGAAGCTTCACAGGGGGCGTCGAGGGAGATACGCAGTATTTT.

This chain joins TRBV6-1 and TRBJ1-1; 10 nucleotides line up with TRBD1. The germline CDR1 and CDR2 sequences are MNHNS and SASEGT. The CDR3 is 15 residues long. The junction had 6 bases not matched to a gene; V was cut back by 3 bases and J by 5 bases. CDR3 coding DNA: TGTGCCAGCAGTGACCGGGACAGGGGAGGGACTGAAGCTTTCTTT. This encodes CASSDRDRGGTEAFF.

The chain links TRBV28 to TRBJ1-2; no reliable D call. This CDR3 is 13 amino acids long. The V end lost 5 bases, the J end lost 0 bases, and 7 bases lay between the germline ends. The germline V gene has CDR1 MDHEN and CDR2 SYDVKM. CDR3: CASSPPANYGYTF. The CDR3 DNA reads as TGTGCCAGCAGTCCACCGGCTAACTATGGCTACACCTTC.

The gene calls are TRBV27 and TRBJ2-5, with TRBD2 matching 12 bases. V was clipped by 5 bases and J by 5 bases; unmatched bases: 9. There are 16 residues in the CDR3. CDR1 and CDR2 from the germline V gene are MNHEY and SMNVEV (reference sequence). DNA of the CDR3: TGTGCCAGCAGTCCGAAGACTAGCGGGGGAGTCGAGACCCAGTACTTC. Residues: CASSPKTSGGVETQYF.

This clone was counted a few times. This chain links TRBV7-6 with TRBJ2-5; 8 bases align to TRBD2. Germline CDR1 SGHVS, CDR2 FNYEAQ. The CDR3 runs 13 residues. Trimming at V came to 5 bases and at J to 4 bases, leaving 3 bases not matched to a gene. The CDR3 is CASSKTSVETQYF. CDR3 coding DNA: TGTGCCAGCAGCAAGACTAGCGTAGAGACCCAGTACTTC.

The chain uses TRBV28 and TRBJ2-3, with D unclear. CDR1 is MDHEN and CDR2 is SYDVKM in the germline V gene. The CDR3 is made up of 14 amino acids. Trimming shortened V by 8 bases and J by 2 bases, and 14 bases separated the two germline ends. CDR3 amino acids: CASHAERPTDTQYF. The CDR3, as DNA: TGTGCCAGCCATGCCGAGAGGCCCACAGATACGCAGTATTTT.

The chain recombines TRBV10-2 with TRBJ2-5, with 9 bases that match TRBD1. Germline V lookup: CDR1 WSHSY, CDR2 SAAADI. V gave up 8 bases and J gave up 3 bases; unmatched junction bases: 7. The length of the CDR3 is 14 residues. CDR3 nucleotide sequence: TGCGCCAGCCGGCGAGGACAGGGGAAAGAGACCCAGTACTTC. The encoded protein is CASRRGQGKETQYF.

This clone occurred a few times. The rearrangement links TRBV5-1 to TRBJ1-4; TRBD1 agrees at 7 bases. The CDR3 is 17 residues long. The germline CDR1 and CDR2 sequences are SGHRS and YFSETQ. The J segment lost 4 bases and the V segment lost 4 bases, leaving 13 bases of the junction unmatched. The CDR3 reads CASSPRGPGQHNEKLFF. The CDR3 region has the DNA TGCGCCAGCAGCCCAAGGGGACCGGGACAGCATAATGAAAAACTGTTTTTT.

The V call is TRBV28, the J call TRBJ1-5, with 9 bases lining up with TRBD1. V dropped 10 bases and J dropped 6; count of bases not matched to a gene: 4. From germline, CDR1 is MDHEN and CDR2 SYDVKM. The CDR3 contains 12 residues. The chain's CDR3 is CATRTGVQPQHF. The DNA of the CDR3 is TGTGCCACCCGGACAGGGGTTCAGCCCCAGCATTTT.

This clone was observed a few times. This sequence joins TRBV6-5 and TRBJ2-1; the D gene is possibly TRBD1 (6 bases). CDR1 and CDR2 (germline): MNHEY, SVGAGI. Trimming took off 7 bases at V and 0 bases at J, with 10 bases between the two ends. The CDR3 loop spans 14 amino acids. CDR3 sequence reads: CASKGGSSYNEQFF. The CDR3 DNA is TGTGCCAGCAAAGGGGGTAGCTCCTACAATGAGCAGTTCTTC.

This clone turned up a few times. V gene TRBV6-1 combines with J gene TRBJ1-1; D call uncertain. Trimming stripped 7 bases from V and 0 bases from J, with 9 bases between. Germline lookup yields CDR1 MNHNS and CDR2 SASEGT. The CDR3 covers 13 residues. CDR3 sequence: CASMENVNTEAFF. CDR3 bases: TGTGCCAGCATGGAGAACGTGAACACTGAAGCTTTCTTT.

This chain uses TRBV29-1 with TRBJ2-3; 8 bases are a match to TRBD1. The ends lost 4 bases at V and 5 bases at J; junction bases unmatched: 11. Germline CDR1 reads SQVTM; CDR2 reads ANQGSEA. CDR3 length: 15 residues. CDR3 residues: CSVVRGQGRQDTQYF. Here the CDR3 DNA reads TGCAGCGTTGTCCGCGGACAGGGCCGGCAAGATACGCAGTATTTT.

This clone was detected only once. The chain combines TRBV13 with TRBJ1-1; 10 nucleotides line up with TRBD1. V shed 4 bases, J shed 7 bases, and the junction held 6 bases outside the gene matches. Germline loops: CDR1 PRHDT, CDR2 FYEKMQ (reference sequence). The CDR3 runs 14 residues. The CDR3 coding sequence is TGTGCCAGCAGCTATGGGACAGGGGAAGGTGAAGCTTTCTTT. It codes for CASSYGTGEGEAFF.

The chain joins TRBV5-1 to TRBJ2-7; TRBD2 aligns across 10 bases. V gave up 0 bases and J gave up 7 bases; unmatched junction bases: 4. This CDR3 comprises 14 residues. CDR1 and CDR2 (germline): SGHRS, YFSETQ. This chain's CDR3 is CASSLVLAGEEQYF. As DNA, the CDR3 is TGCGCCAGCAGCTTGGTTCTAGCGGGGGAAGAGCAGTACTTC.

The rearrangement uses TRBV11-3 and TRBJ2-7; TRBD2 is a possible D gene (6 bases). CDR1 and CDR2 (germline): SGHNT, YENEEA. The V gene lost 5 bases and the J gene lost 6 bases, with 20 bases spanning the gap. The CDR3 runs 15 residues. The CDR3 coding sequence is TGTGCCAGCAGCCCCGGAACCGGCGGGGCCATCGAGCAGTACTTC. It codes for CASSPGTGGAIEQYF. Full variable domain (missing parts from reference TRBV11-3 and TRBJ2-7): EAGVVQSPRYKIIEKKQPVAFWCNPISGHNTLYWYLQNLGQGPELLIRYENEEAVDDSQLPKDRFSAERLKGVDSTLKIQPAELGDSAVYLCASSPGTGGAIEQYFGPGTRLTVT.

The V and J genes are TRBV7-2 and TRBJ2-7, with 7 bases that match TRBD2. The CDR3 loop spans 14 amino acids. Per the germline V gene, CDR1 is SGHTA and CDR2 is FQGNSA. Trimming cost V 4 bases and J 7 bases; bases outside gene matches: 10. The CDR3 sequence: CASSSSRGTGEQYF. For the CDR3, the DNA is TGTGCCAGCAGCTCCTCGCGGGGGACGGGGGAGCAGTACTTC. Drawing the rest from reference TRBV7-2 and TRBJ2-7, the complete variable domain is GAGVSQSPSNKVTEKGKDVELRCDPISGHTALYWYRQSLGQGLEFLIYFQGNSAPDKSGLPSDRFSAERTGGSVSTLTIQRTQQEDSAVYLCASSSSRGTGEQYFGPGTRLTVT.

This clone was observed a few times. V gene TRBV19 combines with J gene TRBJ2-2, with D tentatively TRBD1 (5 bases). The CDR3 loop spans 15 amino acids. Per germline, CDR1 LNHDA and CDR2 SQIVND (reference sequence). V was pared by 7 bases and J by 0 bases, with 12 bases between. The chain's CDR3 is CASTGHDTNTGELFF. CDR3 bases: TGTGCCAGTACCGGACACGATACGAACACCGGGGAGCTGTTTTTT.

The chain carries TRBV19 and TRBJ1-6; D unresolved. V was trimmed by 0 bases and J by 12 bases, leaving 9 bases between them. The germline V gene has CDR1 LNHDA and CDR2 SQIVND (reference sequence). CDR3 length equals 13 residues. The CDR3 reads CASSIERSKPLHF. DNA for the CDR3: TGTGCCAGTAGTATAGAACGGAGTAAACCCCTCCACTTT.

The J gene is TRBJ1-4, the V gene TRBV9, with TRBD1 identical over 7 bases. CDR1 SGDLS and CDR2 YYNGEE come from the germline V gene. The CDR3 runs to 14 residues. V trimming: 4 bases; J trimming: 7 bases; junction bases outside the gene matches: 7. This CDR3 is CASSPTGEGEKLFF. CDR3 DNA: TGTGCCAGCAGCCCAACAGGGGAAGGTGAAAAACTGTTTTTT.

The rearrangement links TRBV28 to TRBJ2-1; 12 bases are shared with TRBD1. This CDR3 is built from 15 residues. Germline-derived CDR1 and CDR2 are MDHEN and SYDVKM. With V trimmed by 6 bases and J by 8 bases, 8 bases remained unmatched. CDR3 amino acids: CASSTPGQGAYEQFF. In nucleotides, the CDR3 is TGTGCCAGCAGCACTCCGGGACAGGGGGCATATGAGCAGTTCTTC.

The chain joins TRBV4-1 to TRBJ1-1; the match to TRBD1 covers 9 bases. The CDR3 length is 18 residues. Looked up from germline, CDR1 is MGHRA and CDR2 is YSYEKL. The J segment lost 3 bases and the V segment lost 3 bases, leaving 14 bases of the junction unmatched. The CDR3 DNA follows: TGCGCCAGCAGCCATGGGACAGGGTTTATTGGTTTTGACACTGAAGCTTTCTTT. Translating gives CASSHGTGFIGFDTEAFF.

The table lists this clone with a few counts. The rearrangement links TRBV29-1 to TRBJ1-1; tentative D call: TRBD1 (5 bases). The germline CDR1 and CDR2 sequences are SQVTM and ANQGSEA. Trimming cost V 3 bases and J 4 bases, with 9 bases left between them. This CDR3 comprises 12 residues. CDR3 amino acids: CSVDRGITEAFF. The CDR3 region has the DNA TGCAGCGTTGATCGGGGGATCACTGAAGCTTTCTTT.

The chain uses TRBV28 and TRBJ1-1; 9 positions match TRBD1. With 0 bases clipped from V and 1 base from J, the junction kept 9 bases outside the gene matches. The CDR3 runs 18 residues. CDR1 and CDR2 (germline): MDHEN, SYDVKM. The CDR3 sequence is CASSLWGTGLTRNTEAFF. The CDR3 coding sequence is TGTGCCAGCAGTTTATGGGGGACAGGGTTGACTAGGAACACTGAAGCTTTCTTT.

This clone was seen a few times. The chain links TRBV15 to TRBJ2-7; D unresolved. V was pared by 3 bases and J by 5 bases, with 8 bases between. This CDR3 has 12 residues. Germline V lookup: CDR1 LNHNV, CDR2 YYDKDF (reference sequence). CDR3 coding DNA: TGTGCCACCAGCAGCCAGGAAGACGAGCAGTACTTC. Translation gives CATSSQEDEQYF.